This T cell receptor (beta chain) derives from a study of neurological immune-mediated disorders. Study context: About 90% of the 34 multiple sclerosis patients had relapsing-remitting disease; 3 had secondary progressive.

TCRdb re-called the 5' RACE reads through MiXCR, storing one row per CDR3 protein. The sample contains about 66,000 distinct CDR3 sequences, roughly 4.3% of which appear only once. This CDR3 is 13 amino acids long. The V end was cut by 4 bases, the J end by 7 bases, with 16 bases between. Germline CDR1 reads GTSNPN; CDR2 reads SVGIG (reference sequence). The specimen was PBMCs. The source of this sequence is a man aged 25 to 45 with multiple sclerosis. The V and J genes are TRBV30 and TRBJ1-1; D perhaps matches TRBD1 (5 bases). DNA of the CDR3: TGTGCCTGGAATCGAGGGAGGGGTGATGAAGCTTTCTTT. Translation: CAWNRGRGDEAFF.